Detailed here is one T cell receptor beta chain. Antigen specificity is unknown. These data belong to a study of cytomegalovirus exposure and HLA in healthy donors. The PCR used 60 Vbeta and 13 Jbeta primers. Assay: immunoSEQ multiplex PCR; the TCRdb copy retains only in-frame clones and omits some. The sample carries more than 150,000 clones, more than 65% recorded once. Trimming pared 2 bases from V and 4 bases from J, leaving 3 bases between. Per germline, CDR1 GTSNPN and CDR2 SVGIG (reference sequence). This CDR3 has 12 amino acids. Study-wide points: Among donors in an Asian-associated ancestry cluster, a later analysis reportedly found fewer N-insertions than the roughly 700-donor mean. A missense DCLRE1C variant was associated with V- and J-gene trimming of TCR beta chains in a later analysis, and an independent cohort replicated the association. Diagnosis of cytomegalovirus status made by the classifier reportedly showed high specificity and sensitivity.

The receptor comes from a woman in her twenties or thirties in good health and CMV-seropositive. The rearrangement uses TRBV30 and TRBJ2-6; D gene ambiguous. The specimen was PBMCs. CDR3 DNA sequence: TGTGCCTGGAGTCCGGGGGCCAACGTCCTGACTTTC. This codes for CAWSPGANVLTF.